A selection of T cell receptor beta chains follows, all from one sample in a study of blood T cell repertoires in COVID-19. Generated by immunoSEQ multiplex PCR, the TCRdb table keeps only in-frame clones and is missing some. Of fewer than 400,000 clones detected, under 90% appear once; the ten largest clones hold around 1.7%. Sequences were obtained from PBMCs or T cells enriched from blood (not recorded which). All receptors derive from a woman in her thirties who had recovered from COVID-19. CDR3s include the opening cysteine and the closing phenylalanine or tryptophan. A row's size may be missing; if present it is once, few, many or a size class.

j_call clone_size v_call cdr3_aa
TRBJ1-2 - TRBV5-6 CASSFGTGGGSGYTF
TRBJ1-5 - TRBV28 CASSRTGAGDQPQHF
TRBJ2-3 - TRBV9 CASSVAGTDTQYF
TRBJ2-7 - TRBV7-7 CASSLGTGSYEQYF
TRBJ2-7 - TRBV19 CASSIRGPYYEQYF
TRBJ2-1 - TRBV28 CASSLGVSSYNEQFF
TRBJ2-5 once TRBV5-6 CASSLGGVQETQYF
TRBJ2-1 once TRBV5-1 CASSWLALGEQFF
TRBJ1-1 - TRBV5-1 CASSLDSGNTEAFF
TRBJ2-6 once TRBV27 CASSLDRGRSGANVLTF
TRBJ1-6 - TRBV7-8 CASSTRVGDSPLHF
TRBJ2-5 - TRBV5-1 CASSLGGAGGETQYF
TRBJ2-7 - TRBV9 CASSVRWEYAYEQYF
TRBJ1-3 - TRBV9 CASSVGGRVGSGNTIYF
TRBJ2-7 few TRBV2 CASKAAVTGLEQYF
TRBJ1-2 - TRBV6-5 CASSWGGAPRGGYTF
TRBJ1-6 - TRBV5-6 CASSLLGGNSPLHF
TRBJ1-4 - TRBV5-6 CASSLTGTVNEKLFF
TRBJ2-7 - TRBV12-5 CASGLTSGYEQYF